These T cell receptor beta chains were read from a single sample in a study of human T cells and chemical hapten exposure. TCRdb called the RACE reads again in MiXCR, with one record for every CDR3 protein. This sample has 40,000 or so distinct CDR3 sequences, with roughly a tenth found just once. The specimen comprised whole blood, sampled in connection with sensitization to the hapten diphenylcyclopropenone (DPC). These receptors all stem from a young man with alopecia areata. Some clones in this sample may be carry-over from other donors' samples. Both conserved end residues are part of each CDR3. The D gene is left open where the match is weak. The size field is filled for only some rows; it gives once, few, many or a size class.

j_call: TRBJ1-4; cdr3_length: 16; v_call: TRBV7-9; clone_size: few; d_call: .; cdr3_nt: TGTGCCAGCAGCTTCCCTCTAAGCCGTGGGAATGAAAAACTGTTTTTT; cdr3_aa: CASSFPLSRGNEKLFF
j_call: TRBJ2-1; cdr3_length: 16; v_call: TRBV19; clone_size: .; d_call: .; cdr3_nt: TGTGCCAGTACCACTCAGTCTCAGGGGATAATCCATGAGCAGTTCTTC; cdr3_aa: CASTTQSQGIIHEQFF
j_call: TRBJ2-1; cdr3_length: 16; v_call: TRBV5-1; clone_size: few; d_call: .; cdr3_nt: TGCGCCAGCAGCTTCAAGGACATGAGCTCCTACAATGAGCAGTTCTTC; cdr3_aa: CASSFKDMSSYNEQFF
j_call: TRBJ2-3; cdr3_length: 16; v_call: TRBV19; clone_size: .; d_call: .; cdr3_nt: TGTGCCAGTAGTATCGGGCGGCCACCGAAACGAGATACGCAGTATTTT; cdr3_aa: CASSIGRPPKRDTQYF
j_call: TRBJ1-6; cdr3_length: 13; v_call: TRBV3-1; clone_size: .; d_call: .; cdr3_nt: TGTGCCAGCAGCCAAGGAGGGGATTCACCCCTCCACTTT; cdr3_aa: CASSQGGDSPLHF
j_call: TRBJ1-5; cdr3_length: 16; v_call: TRBV18; clone_size: few; d_call: TRBD1; cdr3_nt: TGTGCCAGCTCCCGGGCCGGGACAGGCATCAATCAGCCCCAGCATTTT; cdr3_aa: CASSRAGTGINQPQHF
j_call: TRBJ2-2; cdr3_length: 16; v_call: TRBV27; clone_size: few; d_call: TRBD1; cdr3_nt: TGTGCCAGCAGTTTCTGGCAGGGGGCCGGTACCGGGGAGCTGTTTTTT; cdr3_aa: CASSFWQGAGTGELFF
j_call: TRBJ2-1; cdr3_length: 14; v_call: TRBV7-6; clone_size: many; d_call: .; cdr3_nt: TGTGCCAGCAGCTTGGTCGCCTCGGACTTAGTACGGTTCTTC; cdr3_aa: CASSLVASDLVRFF
j_call: TRBJ1-1; cdr3_length: 11; v_call: TRBV28; clone_size: few; d_call: .; cdr3_nt: TGTGCCAGCATTTATTTCGCTGAAGCTTTCTTT; cdr3_aa: CASIYFAEAFF
j_call: TRBJ1-1; cdr3_length: 15; v_call: TRBV6-2/TRBV6-3; clone_size: few; d_call: TRBD1; cdr3_nt: TGTGCCAGCAGTTATCCCTTCAGGGGGGGTACTGAAGCTTTCTTT; cdr3_aa: CASSYPFRGGTEAFF
j_call: TRBJ2-5; cdr3_length: 17; v_call: TRBV6-5; clone_size: .; d_call: TRBD2; cdr3_nt: TGTGCCAGCAGTTACGAATCCCATAGCGGGAGGTTACAGTCCCAGTACTTC; cdr3_aa: CASSYESHSGRLQSQYF
j_call: TRBJ2-1; cdr3_length: 13; v_call: TRBV27; clone_size: many; d_call: .; cdr3_nt: TGTGCCAGCAGACTTAGCTCCTACAATGAGCAGTTCTTC; cdr3_aa: CASRLSSYNEQFF
j_call: TRBJ1-5; cdr3_length: 16; v_call: TRBV27; clone_size: many; d_call: .; cdr3_nt: TGTGCCAGCAGTTTATCGTGGCACTATAGCAATCAGCCCCAGCATTTT; cdr3_aa: CASSLSWHYSNQPQHF
j_call: TRBJ2-3; cdr3_length: 16; v_call: TRBV6-5; clone_size: many; d_call: TRBD2; cdr3_nt: TGTGCCAGCGGACCCCGGCTAGCGGGAGGGACAGATACGCAGTATTTT; cdr3_aa: CASGPRLAGGTDTQYF
j_call: TRBJ2-1; cdr3_length: 12; v_call: TRBV7-9; clone_size: many; d_call: .; cdr3_nt: TGTGCCAGCAGCCCCCGACTGCTTGGGGAGTTCTTC; cdr3_aa: CASSPRLLGEFF
j_call: TRBJ1-6; cdr3_length: 15; v_call: TRBV20-1; clone_size: many; d_call: TRBD1; cdr3_nt: TGCAGTGCTCGAGGGACAGGGCTGACGAGCTCACCCCTCCACTTT; cdr3_aa: CSARGTGLTSSPLHF
j_call: TRBJ2-5; cdr3_length: 15; v_call: TRBV10-3; clone_size: .; d_call: TRBD2; cdr3_nt: TGTGCCACTAGATCTAGCGGGGGGAAACAAGAGACCCAGTACTTC; cdr3_aa: CATRSSGGKQETQYF
j_call: TRBJ2-4; cdr3_length: 13; v_call: TRBV19; clone_size: many; d_call: .; cdr3_nt: TGTGCCAGTAGTATTGGTGTGGTAGACATTCAGTACTTC; cdr3_aa: CASSIGVVDIQYF
j_call: TRBJ1-2; cdr3_length: 15; v_call: TRBV20-1; clone_size: few; d_call: TRBD1; cdr3_nt: TGCAGTGCTAGAGCCTTTGGACAGGCCAACTATGGCTACACCTTC; cdr3_aa: CSARAFGQANYGYTF
j_call: TRBJ2-1; cdr3_length: 16; v_call: TRBV5-8; clone_size: many; d_call: .; cdr3_nt: TGTGCCAGCACTACACTTCCTTCTCTCACCTACAATGAGCAGTTCTTC; cdr3_aa: CASTTLPSLTYNEQFF
j_call: TRBJ2-5; cdr3_length: 13; v_call: TRBV29-1; clone_size: few; d_call: .; cdr3_nt: TGCAGCGGCTCAGGACGGTTCCAAGAGACCCAGTACTTC; cdr3_aa: CSGSGRFQETQYF
j_call: TRBJ2-5; cdr3_length: 16; v_call: TRBV11-3; clone_size: many; d_call: TRBD1; cdr3_nt: TGTGCCAGCAGCTCAACGACAGGGTTTGGCCAAGAGACCCAGTACTTC; cdr3_aa: CASSSTTGFGQETQYF
j_call: TRBJ1-3; cdr3_length: 16; v_call: TRBV7-2; clone_size: few; d_call: .; cdr3_nt: TGTGCCAGCAGCTTAGGACAGTTCCTCTCTGGAAACACCATATATTTT; cdr3_aa: CASSLGQFLSGNTIYF
j_call: TRBJ2-3; cdr3_length: 14; v_call: TRBV6-1; clone_size: .; d_call: TRBD2; cdr3_nt: TGTGCCAGCAGGGTTGAGCGGGGGGCCGATACGCAGTATTTT; cdr3_aa: CASRVERGADTQYF
j_call: TRBJ2-1; cdr3_length: 14; v_call: TRBV27; clone_size: .; d_call: .; cdr3_nt: TGTGCCAGCAGTGCCGGGCAATTATACAATGAGCAGTTCTTC; cdr3_aa: CASSAGQLYNEQFF
j_call: TRBJ2-1; cdr3_length: 16; v_call: TRBV19; clone_size: many; d_call: TRBD2; cdr3_nt: TGTGCCAGTAGCACCCTATTGGGACTAGCGGGTGGTGAGCAGTTCTTC; cdr3_aa: CASSTLLGLAGGEQFF
j_call: TRBJ2-7; cdr3_length: 14; v_call: TRBV21-1; clone_size: .; d_call: .; cdr3_nt: TGTGCCAGCAGCAAGCGGCGGGGCGGGTACAAGCAGTACTTC; cdr3_aa: CASSKRRGGYKQYF
j_call: TRBJ1-2; cdr3_length: 15; v_call: TRBV21-1; clone_size: medium-sized; d_call: .; cdr3_nt: TGTGCCAGCAGCAATCCAACGACAGGGGGTCATGGCTACACCTTC; cdr3_aa: CASSNPTTGGHGYTF
j_call: TRBJ2-7; cdr3_length: 16; v_call: TRBV4-3; clone_size: .; d_call: .; cdr3_nt: TGCGCCAGCAGCCAAGATGAGGGCAGACCCTCCTACGAGCAGTACTTC; cdr3_aa: CASSQDEGRPSYEQYF
j_call: TRBJ1-2; cdr3_length: 14; v_call: TRBV7-9; clone_size: many; d_call: .; cdr3_nt: TGTGCCAGCAGCTTAGTAGGAAATAACTATGGCTACACCTTC; cdr3_aa: CASSLVGNNYGYTF
j_call: TRBJ2-1; cdr3_length: 12; v_call: TRBV20-1; clone_size: few; d_call: .; cdr3_nt: TGCAGTGCTAAGGTCTGGGCCAATGAGCAGTTCTTC; cdr3_aa: CSAKVWANEQFF
j_call: TRBJ1-2; cdr3_length: 14; v_call: TRBV6-2/TRBV6-3; clone_size: many; d_call: .; cdr3_nt: TGTGCCAGCAGTTACTCAAGAAGCGGGGCTGGCTACACCTTC; cdr3_aa: CASSYSRSGAGYTF
j_call: TRBJ2-7; cdr3_length: 16; v_call: TRBV11-2; clone_size: .; d_call: TRBD2; cdr3_nt: TGTGCCAGCAGCCCCCGGACTAGCGGGGGTTCCTACGAGCAGTACTTC; cdr3_aa: CASSPRTSGGSYEQYF
j_call: TRBJ1-2; cdr3_length: 14; v_call: TRBV20-1; clone_size: many; d_call: TRBD1; cdr3_nt: TGCAGTGCTTATATTCCGGGACAGGGGAATGGCTACACCTTC; cdr3_aa: CSAYIPGQGNGYTF
j_call: TRBJ2-3; cdr3_length: 14; v_call: TRBV6-2/TRBV6-3; clone_size: .; d_call: .; cdr3_nt: TGTGCCAGCAGTTACTCAGAAGCATCAGATACGCAGTATTTT; cdr3_aa: CASSYSEASDTQYF
j_call: TRBJ1-4; cdr3_length: 15; v_call: TRBV20-1; clone_size: .; d_call: .; cdr3_nt: TGCAGTGCTAGAGAGAGGGGGGCGAGTAATGAAAAACTGTTTTTT; cdr3_aa: CSARERGASNEKLFF
j_call: TRBJ1-4; cdr3_length: 14; v_call: TRBV5-4; clone_size: few; d_call: TRBD1; cdr3_nt: TGTGCCATCCAAAGACAGGGAGCTAATGAAAAACTGTTTTTT; cdr3_aa: CAIQRQGANEKLFF
j_call: TRBJ1-1; cdr3_length: 14; v_call: TRBV23-1; clone_size: .; d_call: .; cdr3_nt: TGCGCCACCCAGTCCGGCCACTTGAACACTGAAGCTTTCTTT; cdr3_aa: CATQSGHLNTEAFF
j_call: TRBJ1-6; cdr3_length: 13; v_call: TRBV25-1; clone_size: many; d_call: .; cdr3_nt: TGTGCCAGCAGTGTTGGGAATAATTCACCCCTCCACTTT; cdr3_aa: CASSVGNNSPLHF
j_call: TRBJ1-2; cdr3_length: 16; v_call: TRBV4-3; clone_size: many; d_call: .; cdr3_nt: TGCGCCAGCAGCCAAGATATTGGGGTGATGGGCTATGGCTACACCTTC; cdr3_aa: CASSQDIGVMGYGYTF
j_call: TRBJ1-2; cdr3_length: 12; v_call: TRBV29-1; clone_size: .; d_call: .; cdr3_nt: TGCAGCGTTGACCCGCTGGACTATGGCTACACCTTC; cdr3_aa: CSVDPLDYGYTF
j_call: TRBJ1-5; cdr3_length: 14; v_call: TRBV9; clone_size: .; d_call: .; cdr3_nt: TGTGCCAGCAGCAGAAATAGGGACAATCAGCCCCAGCATTTT; cdr3_aa: CASSRNRDNQPQHF
j_call: TRBJ2-2; cdr3_length: 19; v_call: TRBV3-1; clone_size: many; d_call: TRBD1; cdr3_nt: TGTGCCAGCAGCCAAGAAAGTGGGACAGGGTTGGCCAACACCGGGGAGCTGTTTTTT; cdr3_aa: CASSQESGTGLANTGELFF
j_call: TRBJ1-1; cdr3_length: 15; v_call: TRBV4-3; clone_size: many; d_call: TRBD1; cdr3_nt: TGCGCCAGCAGCCAAGTTTTGGGACAGGTTTCTGAAGCTTTCTTT; cdr3_aa: CASSQVLGQVSEAFF
j_call: TRBJ2-1; cdr3_length: 14; v_call: TRBV12-3/TRBV12-4; clone_size: many; d_call: .; cdr3_nt: TGTGCCAGCAGTTTTGGTGGGTACTACAATGAGCAGTTCTTC; cdr3_aa: CASSFGGYYNEQFF
j_call: TRBJ2-3; cdr3_length: 10; v_call: TRBV20-1; clone_size: .; d_call: .; cdr3_nt: TGCAGTGCTAAGGACTATCATCAGTATTTT; cdr3_aa: CSAKDYHQYF
j_call: TRBJ2-3; cdr3_length: 13; v_call: TRBV4-2; clone_size: .; d_call: .; cdr3_nt: TGTGCCAGCAGCCTCTATAGGACAGATACGCAGTATTTT; cdr3_aa: CASSLYRTDTQYF
j_call: TRBJ2-3; cdr3_length: 13; v_call: TRBV7-9; clone_size: .; d_call: .; cdr3_nt: TGTGCCAGCAGCTTAGTGGTGGCAGATACGCAGTATTTT; cdr3_aa: CASSLVVADTQYF
j_call: TRBJ2-3; cdr3_length: 14; v_call: TRBV5-1; clone_size: .; d_call: .; cdr3_nt: TGCGCCAGCAGCTTGGGGGCCAGCACAGATACGCAGTATTTT; cdr3_aa: CASSLGASTDTQYF
j_call: TRBJ2-1; cdr3_length: 15; v_call: TRBV10-3; clone_size: few; d_call: TRBD2; cdr3_nt: TGTGCCATCAGTCACTTAGCGGGAGGGGACAATGAGCAGTTCTTC; cdr3_aa: CAISHLAGGDNEQFF
j_call: TRBJ2-1; cdr3_length: 17; v_call: TRBV7-2; clone_size: .; d_call: .; cdr3_nt: TGTGCCAGCAGCTTAGTGTCTGTATGGGGGTCCTACAATGAGCAGTTCTTC; cdr3_aa: CASSLVSVWGSYNEQFF
j_call: TRBJ1-5; cdr3_length: 17; v_call: TRBV6-6; clone_size: few; d_call: TRBD1; cdr3_nt: TGTGCCAGCAGTTACGGGACAGGGTCAAGGGTTGGGCAGCCCCAGCATTTT; cdr3_aa: CASSYGTGSRVGQPQHF